This passage covers 26 T cell receptor beta chains from one sample sequenced in a study of cytomegalovirus exposure and HLA in healthy donors. The PCR made use of 60 Vbeta and 13 Jbeta primers. Repertoires were generated with immunoSEQ multiplex PCR, while TCRdb's copy carries only in-frame clones and drops some. The table shows over 130,000 clones, with about three fifths occurring only once. Sample: PBMCs. The receptors here all came from a male donor in good health and CMV-seronegative.

The chain couples TRBV5-1 to TRBJ1-3; 10 bases fit TRBD1. This CDR3 contains 15 residues. Germline CDR1 reads SGHRS; CDR2 reads YFSETQ. V shed 9 bases, J shed 0 bases, and the junction held 6 bases outside the gene matches. The CDR3 sequence is CATRQGASSGNTIYF. DNA for the CDR3: TGCGCCACACGACAGGGGGCGAGCTCTGGAAACACCATATATTTT.

This clone was found once. The gene calls are TRBV11-2 and TRBJ2-5, with D tentatively TRBD1 (5 bases). This CDR3 spans 14 amino acids. Trimming left V 5 bases short and J 10 bases short, with 20 bases between. Germline V lookup: CDR1 SGHAT, CDR2 FQNNGV. CDR3 amino acids: CASSGASKVVSQYF. DNA of the CDR3: TGTGCCAGCAGCGGGGCCAGCAAAGTGGTGAGCCAGTACTTC.

In its sample, this clone was seen a few times. V gene TRBV7-3 combines with J gene TRBJ2-7, with D possibly being TRBD1 (6 bases). The CDR3 length is 13 residues. Per germline, CDR1 SGHTA and CDR2 FQGTGA. Trimming removed 0 bases from V and 5 bases from J, with 8 bases in between. CDR3 in DNA: TGTGCCAGCAGCTTAACCAGGGGCGACGAGCAGTACTTC. It specifies CASSLTRGDEQYF. The entire variable domain, with the rest obtained from reference TRBV7-3 and TRBJ2-7, is as follows: GAGVSQTPSNKVTEKGKYVELRCDPISGHTALYWYRQSLGQGPEFLIYFQGTGAADDSGLPNDRFFAVRPEGSVSTLKIQRTERGDSAVYLCASSLTRGDEQYFGPGTRLTVT.

The V gene is TRBV5-8, the J gene TRBJ2-3; D gene unclear. The CDR3 is made up of 13 amino acids. Germline CDR1 reads SGHTS; CDR2 reads YDEGEE. The V end lost 4 bases, the J end lost 1 base, and 7 bases lay between the germline ends. In DNA, the CDR3 is TGTGCCAGCAGCCCCCCGGGCACAGATACGCAGTATTTT. Translation: CASSPPGTDTQYF.

Many counts were recorded for this clone. The DNA for the CDR3 is TGTGCCAGCAACCAGGACAGGGGAATGTACGAGCAGTACTTC. This sequence encodes CASNQDRGMYEQYF. The V and J genes are TRBV6-1 and TRBJ2-7, with 9 nucleotides matching TRBD1. CDR1 and CDR2 (germline): MNHNS, SASEGT. Germline trimming cut 7 bases from V and 4 bases from J; bases unmatched to any gene: 8. The CDR3 sequence is 14 residues long.

The CDR3 DNA is TGTGCCAGCAGCCCCGCGGGACAGGTCTCTGGCTACACCTTC. Translating gives CASSPAGQVSGYTF. The chain couples TRBV6-6 to TRBJ1-2, with 8 bases that match TRBD1. Germline V CDR1 and CDR2: MNHNY, SVGAGI (reference sequence). This CDR3 has 14 residues. V was clipped by 6 bases and J by 7 bases; unmatched bases: 10.

The rearrangement links TRBV5-1 to TRBJ2-3, with 7 bases lining up with TRBD1. V gave up 1 base and J gave up 0 bases; unmatched junction bases: 5. This CDR3 region has 16 residues. CDR1 SGHRS and CDR2 YFSETQ come from the germline V gene. This CDR3 is CASSLQGDQSTDTQYF. The CDR3 DNA is TGCGCCAGCAGCTTGCAGGGGGACCAAAGCACAGATACGCAGTATTTT.

The gene calls are TRBV15 and TRBJ1-4; possibly TRBD1 for D (5 bases). The germline V gene has CDR1 LNHNV and CDR2 YYDKDF (reference sequence). The CDR3 loop spans 15 amino acids. V lost 0 bases and J lost 8, with 13 bases in between. CDR3 coding DNA: TGTGCCACCAGCAGAGATCATACAGGCCACGAAAAACTGTTTTTT. Protein: CATSRDHTGHEKLFF.

V and J are TRBV7-3 and TRBJ2-3, with TRBD1 identical over 10 bases. CDR3 size: 13 residues. Unmatched junction bases numbered 1, after V lost 0 bases and J lost 10 bases. CDR1 is SGHTA, CDR2 FQGTGA, per germline. DNA for the CDR3: TGTGCCAGCAGCTTAACGGGACAGGGGTCGCAGTATTTT. Translating it yields CASSLTGQGSQYF.

The V call is TRBV6-1, the J call TRBJ1-3; 8 bases align to TRBD1. With 9 bases clipped from V and 8 bases from J, the junction kept 12 bases outside the gene matches. Germline CDR1 MNHNS, CDR2 SASEGT. CDR3 length: 14 amino acids. CDR3 amino acids: CASRTGGPGDTIYF. The CDR3 region has the DNA TGTGCCAGTAGAACAGGGGGGCCTGGGGACACCATATATTTT.

This clone came up once. This sequence joins TRBV7-2 and TRBJ2-7, with 9 bases aligning to TRBD1. The CDR3 is made up of 15 amino acids. From germline, CDR1 is SGHTA and CDR2 FQGNSA. The ends lost 3 bases at V and 3 bases at J; junction bases unmatched: 6. The CDR3 coding sequence is TGTGCCAGCAGCTTCGGACAGGGGCCTCTCTACGAGCAGTACTTC. It encodes CASSFGQGPLYEQYF.

The chain combines TRBV10-3 with TRBJ2-4; TRBD2 agrees at 9 bases. The CDR3 spans 16 residues. J lost 3 bases, V lost 2 bases, and 5 bases had no gene match. In germline, CDR1 is ENHRY, CDR2 SYGVKD. CDR3 loop: CAISEGVAGVKNIQYF. The CDR3 DNA follows: TGTGCCATCAGTGAGGGGGTAGCGGGGGTCAAAAACATTCAGTACTTC.

As concerns this clone: Germline and junction disagree at one end, which may indicate a read error. CDR3: CSSSLTNREQYF. DNA of the CDR3: TGTTCCAGCAGCTTGACTAACCGCGAGCAGTACTTC. The rearrangement joins TRBV7-9 to TRBJ2-7; the D gene is possibly TRBD2 (5 bases). The CDR3 extends over 12 amino acids. Germline V lookup: CDR1 SEHNR, CDR2 FQNEAQ (reference sequence).

This clone has just one count. The chain has TRBV5-4 and TRBJ2-2; possible D gene TRBD1, 6 bases. CDR1 and CDR2 (germline): SGHNT, YYREEE (reference sequence). The CDR3 is made up of 17 amino acids. V was trimmed by 3 bases and J by 2 bases, leaving 17 bases between them. CDR3 bases: TGTGCCAGCAGCTCCCCCTCCCAGGGGCGTAACACCGGGGAGCTGTTTTTT. Translated: CASSSPSQGRNTGELFF.

This clone has only one observation. The CDR3 spells CASSAGAGGTDTQYF. The CDR3 coding sequence is TGTGCCAGCAGCGCGGGAGCGGGGGGCACAGATACGCAGTATTTT. The chain couples TRBV9 to TRBJ2-3, with 8 bases fitting TRBD2. With V trimmed by 3 bases and J by 1 base, 4 bases remained unmatched. This CDR3 spans 15 amino acids. Germline CDR1 and CDR2: SGDLS and YYNGEE.

V gene TRBV14 combines with J gene TRBJ2-3; TRBD2 agrees at 8 bases. Germline CDR1 is SGHDN and CDR2 is FVKESK. This CDR3 contains 18 residues. Trimming removed 1 base from V and 2 bases from J; junction bases left unmatched: 11. In DNA form, the CDR3 reads TGTGCCAGCAGCCAAGTTCGGCCACTAGCGGAATTCACAGATACGCAGTATTTT. Residues: CASSQVRPLAEFTDTQYF. Drawing the rest from reference TRBV14 and TRBJ2-3, the complete variable domain is EAGVTQFPSHSVIEKGQTVTLRCDPISGHDNLYWYRRVMGKEIKFLLHFVKESKQDESGMPNNRFLAERTGGTYSTLKVQPAELEDSGVYFCASSQVRPLAEFTDTQYFGPGTRLTVL.

This clone was counted only a few times. The chain carries TRBV7-9 and TRBJ2-2, with 8 positions matching TRBD2. Germline CDR1 reads SEHNR; CDR2 reads FQNEAQ (reference sequence). The CDR3 spans 16 residues. Trimming removed 5 bases from V and 6 bases from J; junction bases left unmatched: 11. The CDR3 DNA is TGTGCCAGCAGCCCAGACCGGGGGGGGTTTTCCGGGGAGCTGTTTTTT. This gives the protein CASSPDRGGFSGELFF.

In this sample, this clone turned up a few times. The V gene is TRBV5-8, the J gene TRBJ1-2; TRBD1 matches at 8 bases. CDR1 SGHTS and CDR2 YDEGEE come from the germline V gene. The CDR3 sequence is 15 residues long. Germline trimming cut 4 bases from V and 4 bases from J; bases unmatched to any gene: 9. In DNA, the CDR3 is TGTGCCAGCAGCCTAGGACAGGGTAGGAGCTATGGCTACACCTTC. Protein sequence: CASSLGQGRSYGYTF. Full variable domain (remainder filled in from reference TRBV5-8 and TRBJ1-2): EAGVTQSPTHLIKTRGQQATLRCSPISGHTSVYWYQQALGLGLQFLLWYDEGEERNRGNFPPRFSGRQFPNYSSELNVNALELEDSALYLCASSLGQGRSYGYTFGSGTRLTVV.

This chain connects TRBV30 to TRBJ2-3; 7 bases line up with TRBD2. Trimming at V came to 3 bases and at J to 2 bases, leaving 8 bases not matched to a gene. Germline CDR1 reads GTSNPN; CDR2 reads SVGIG (reference sequence). The CDR3 runs to 15 residues. The CDR3, as DNA: TGTGCCTGGAGACGGGGCGGGGGAAACACAGATACGCAGTATTTT. Its protein product is CAWRRGGGNTDTQYF.

Worth noting for this clone: Compared with germline, one end of the junction differs, possibly owing to a read error. Other DNA sequences from this sample encode an identical CDR3 as well. The chain uses TRBV6-1 and TRBJ1-6; 9 bases map to TRBD1. The CDR3 spans 15 residues. CDR1 is MNHNS, CDR2 SASEGT, per germline. The CDR3: CASSHRQGGGSPLHF. Here the CDR3 DNA reads TGTGCCAGCAGCCACAGACAGGGGGGTGGTTCACCCCTCCACTTC.

The chain uses TRBV5-1 and TRBJ1-3; D gene ambiguous. The length of the CDR3 is 16 residues. V was clipped by 0 bases and J by 0 bases, with 10 bases between them. Germline-derived CDR1 and CDR2 are SGHRS and YFSETQ. The DNA for the CDR3 is TGCGCCAGCAGCTTGGTCAGCGGGGACTCTGGAAACACCATATATTTT. Its protein product is CASSLVSGDSGNTIYF. Full variable domain (rest looked up from reference TRBV5-1 and TRBJ1-3): KAGVTQTPRYLIKTRGQQVTLSCSPISGHRSVSWYQQTPGQGLQFLFEYFSETQRNKGNFPGRFSGRQFSNSRSEMNVSTLELGDSALYLCASSLVSGDSGNTIYFGEGSWLTVV.

The chain employs TRBV6-5 and TRBJ2-5; TRBD2 might be the D (7 bases). CDR1 is MNHEY and CDR2 is SVGAGI in the germline V gene. V was shortened by 2 bases and J by 4 bases, with 14 bases between the two germline ends. This CDR3 spans 15 amino acids. In DNA form, the CDR3 reads TGTGCCAGCAGTTACGGGGGGGCGGATATAGAGACCCAGTACTTC. It specifies CASSYGGADIETQYF.

This chain links TRBV6-5 with TRBJ2-2; D is unresolved. Between the trimmed V and J ends, which lost 0 bases and 4 bases, there was a span of 9 bases. The CDR3 contains 15 residues. Per germline, CDR1 MNHEY and CDR2 SVGAGI. The CDR3 nucleotides are TGTGCCAGCAGTTACTCGCTACCACCCACCGGGGAGCTGTTTTTT. It encodes CASSYSLPPTGELFF.

The CDR3 loop reads CASSLFQGAGGANVLTF. In DNA form, the CDR3 reads TGTGCCAGCAGTTTATTTCAGGGGGCAGGTGGGGCCAACGTCCTGACTTTC. V gene TRBV27 combines with J gene TRBJ2-6, with TRBD1 identical over 8 bases. V trimming: 1 base; J trimming: 3 bases; junction bases outside the gene matches: 5. The CDR3 is 17 residues long. Germline lookup yields CDR1 MNHEY and CDR2 SMNVEV (reference sequence).

V usage is TRBV7-9 and J usage is TRBJ1-5; TRBD1 agrees at 8 bases. The V gene end was trimmed by 4 bases and the J gene end by 7 bases; junction bases not matched to a gene: 15. This CDR3 is 17 amino acids long. CDR1 is SEHNR, CDR2 FQNEAQ, per germline (reference sequence). The CDR3: CASSSQGADPARQPQHF. The CDR3 bases are TGTGCCAGCAGCTCCCAGGGGGCGGATCCCGCACGACAGCCCCAGCATTTT.

The chain is built from TRBV2 and TRBJ1-1; 7 nucleotides align to TRBD1. V lost 9 bases, J lost 6 bases, and 7 bases stayed unmatched. The germline CDR1 and CDR2 sequences are SNHLY and FYNNEI. The CDR3 runs 12 residues. The CDR3 DNA is TGTGCCAGAACTAGGGGGCTGGCTGAAGCTTTCTTT. This encodes CARTRGLAEAFF. The whole variable domain, remainder taken from reference TRBV2 and TRBJ1-1, is EPEVTQTPSHQVTQMGQEVILRCVPISNHLYFYWYRQILGQKVEFLVSFYNNEISEKSEIFDDQFSVERPDGSNFTLKIRSTKLEDSAMYFCARTRGLAEAFFGQGTRLTVV.